The table lists the clone carrying this TCR beta chain with a count of one. These data originate in a study of blood T cell repertoires in COVID-19. Study overall: PBMCs, B-cell-depleted T cells, or T cells were the source of the cDNA or gDNA that made up the material.

The V and J ends lost 6 bases and 3 bases, in that order; junction bases with no gene match: 7. CDR3 length: 15 amino acids. The V gene's germline CDR1 is KGHSH and CDR2 LQKENI. Study processing details: Reference gene primers were amplified, and this amplification served to estimate nucleated cell counts. The table came from immunoSEQ multiplex PCR; TCRdb's copy has only in-frame clones and leaves some out. V and J calls plus clone size are reproduced from that table; the DNA served to infer D and trimming. The profile shows 39,000 or so clones, 80% to 90% of them singletons. J is TRBJ2-3 and V is TRBV18; 9 bases match TRBD1. The origin of this receptor is a human donor in a cohort sampled during active COVID-19. Sample: peripheral blood. CDR3 coding DNA: TGTGCCAGCTCGAAGGGACAGGGCCGGACAGATACGCAGTATTTT. Translated, it gives CASSKGQGRTDTQYF. Variable domain in full (rest from reference TRBV18 and TRBJ2-3): NAGVMQNPRHLVRRRGQEARLRCSPMKGHSHVYWYRQLPEEGLKFMVYLQKENIIDESGMPKERFSAEFPKEGPSILRIQQVVRGDSAAYFCASSKGQGRTDTQYFGPGTRLTVL.